This record concerns one T cell receptor (beta chain) sequence. The antigen is not known. Sequencing used immunoSEQ multiplex PCR; TCRdb keeps in-frame clones, though not all of them. The sample contains about 110,000 clones, roughly nine tenths of which appear only once. The record originates from a study of PD-1 blockade in classical Hodgkin lymphoma. The study's findings and limits: Newly diagnosed patients reportedly trailed healthy donors in baseline TCR diversity.

Each of the patients experienced relapse following autologous stem cell transplantation, and their brentuximab vedotin exposure differed. Germline V gene data show CDR1 as SGHRS and CDR2 as YFSETQ. V shed 0 bases and J shed 1 base, with 7 bases lying between them. The CDR3 has 14 amino acids. Sequenced material: peripheral blood mononuclear cells (PBMCs), taken before the second cycle of nivolumab. The chain combines TRBV5-1 with TRBJ1-1; D not resolved. The TCR was taken from a human donor with classical Hodgkin lymphoma. The CDR3 DNA follows: TGCGCCAGCAGCTTGGAGGCAGCGAACACTGAAGCTTTCTTT. It yields the protein CASSLEAANTEAFF.